The rows below give T cell receptor beta chains drawn from one sample of a study of T cell changes during pregnancy in multiple sclerosis. The assay was immunoSEQ multiplex PCR, and TCRdb's table has in-frame clones only and misses some. Here the sample spans around 69,000 clones, roughly 92% being singletons. The sequenced sample was peripheral blood, obtained in the second trimester of pregnancy. The receptors come from a female donor in good health, enrolled as a control in a pregnancy study. Each CDR3 is given with its conserved first and last residue. The order of the fields is J gene, D gene, V gene, CDR3 DNA, CDR3 protein. A D gene is named only where the DNA matches it firmly.

TRBJ1-2 | NA | TRBV19 | TGTGCCAGTAGTATGCCCCAAGACTTTTATGGCTACACCTTC | CASSMPQDFYGYTF
TRBJ2-7 | TRBD2 | TRBV5-1 | TGCGCCAGCAGCCCCCGGGAGGGGCACTCCTACGAGCAGTACTTC | CASSPREGHSYEQYF
TRBJ2-1 | NA | TRBV19 | TGTGCCAGTAGTATAGATCTCAATGAGCAGTTCTTC | CASSIDLNEQFF
TRBJ1-4 | NA | TRBV28 | TGTGCCAGCAGTTTGTACAGTGCAACTAATGAAAAACTGTTTTTT | CASSLYSATNEKLFF
TRBJ1-4 | TRBD1 | TRBV18 | TGTGCCAGCTCACCACGGACAGGAGGGCGGGGTGCAACTAATGAAAAACTGTTTTTT | CASSPRTGGRGATNEKLFF
TRBJ2-1 | NA | TRBV10-3 | TGTGCCATCAGTGAGTCCCGTGGAGGTGAGCAGTTCTTC | CAISESRGGEQFF
TRBJ1-3 | NA | TRBV4-3 | TGCGCCAGCAGCCAAGACTTCTACTCTGGAAACACCATATATTTT | CASSQDFYSGNTIYF
TRBJ1-4 | TRBD1 | TRBV7-6 | TGTGCCAGCAGCTTAGCCGGGACAGTCCGAACTAATGAAAAACTGTTTTTT | CASSLAGTVRTNEKLFF
TRBJ1-1 | NA | TRBV7-9 | TGTGCCAGCAGCTTAACCCTCAGGGGGAACACTGAAGCTTTCTTT | CASSLTLRGNTEAFF
TRBJ2-3 | TRBD2 | TRBV28 | TGTGCCAGCAGTCAAAATAGCGGGGGGTACACAGATACGCAGTATTTT | CASSQNSGGYTDTQYF
TRBJ2-1 | TRBD2 | TRBV9 | TGTGCCAGCAGTCAAGGGGACTATAGGCTCAATGAGCAGTTCTTC | CASSQGDYRLNEQFF
TRBJ2-1 | NA | TRBV4-3 | TGCGCCAGCAGCCAAGGCTTGGCGACAGTAAGCTACAATGAGCAGTTCTTC | CASSQGLATVSYNEQFF
TRBJ1-5 | TRBD1 | TRBV6-1 | TGTGCCAGCAGGGGACAGGGTAATAGCAATCAGCCCCAGCATTTT | CASRGQGNSNQPQHF
TRBJ2-1 | TRBD2 | TRBV5-5 | TGTGCCAGCAGCCCCGGGGGGATCCACAATGAGCAGTTCTTC | CASSPGGIHNEQFF
TRBJ2-5 | NA | TRBV7-9 | TGTGCCGGCGGACTCGGTAGCGGCAAAGAGACCCAGTACTTC | CAGGLGSGKETQYF
TRBJ2-1 | TRBD2 | TRBV6-5 | TGTGCCAGCAGTTACCGGCCTAGCGGGGGGTACAATGAGCAGTTCTTC | CASSYRPSGGYNEQFF
TRBJ1-4 | NA | TRBV11-2 | TGTGCCCCCAGGGGTCAGGCAGCTAATGAAAAACTGTTTTTT | CAPRGQAANEKLFF